These T cell receptor beta chains were read from a single sample in a study of low-dose radiotherapy and immunotherapy resistance in tumors. TCRdb called the reads again in MiXCR, with one record for every CDR3 protein. Seen here are under 70,000 distinct CDR3 sequences, under 30% observed once, and the top ten hold roughly 6%. The material sequenced was PBMCs, taken before treatment. Every receptor here comes from a male donor with prostate cancer. Each CDR3 is given with its conserved first and last residue. D genes are given only for firm matches. Clone sizes are given selectively: once, few, many, or a class where the clone is expanded.

j_gene	v_gene	abundance	d_gene	CDR3aa	CDR3nt
TRBJ1-2	TRBV6-5	many	TRBD1	CASRRTGTDYGYTF	TGTGCCAGCAGGCGGACCGGGACAGATTATGGCTACACCTTC
TRBJ2-7	TRBV14	many	TRBD2	CASSQDPRTGTSGNIHEQYF	TGTGCCAGCAGCCAAGATCCTCGAACCGGGACTAGCGGGAATATCCACGAGCAGTACTTC
TRBJ2-5	TRBV29-1	.	TRBD1	CSVEATGVGETQYF	TGCAGCGTTGAAGCGACAGGGGTGGGAGAGACCCAGTACTTC
TRBJ2-3	TRBV3-1	many	.	CASSAYTSEDTQYF	TGTGCCAGCAGCGCTTACACTAGTGAAGATACGCAGTATTTT
TRBJ1-1	TRBV6-2/TRBV6-3	many	.	CASSARWESDTEAFF	TGTGCCAGCAGTGCTCGGTGGGAATCCGACACTGAAGCTTTCTTT
TRBJ2-7	TRBV7-6	many	.	CASSLVGGPSSYEQYF	TGTGCCAGCAGCTTGGTGGGGGGACCAAGCTCCTACGAGCAGTACTTC
TRBJ2-3	TRBV4-1	many	TRBD2	CASSLLAGSSTDTQYF	TGCGCCAGCAGCCTATTAGCGGGTTCTAGCACAGATACGCAGTATTTT
TRBJ2-6	TRBV28	many	.	CASSPRSGANVLTF	TGTGCCAGCAGTCCGCGTTCAGGGGCCAACGTCCTGACTTTC
TRBJ2-3	TRBV6-2/TRBV6-3	.	TRBD2	CASRDPGGITDTQYF	TGTGCCAGCAGGGACCCCGGGGGGATCACAGATACGCAGTATTTT
TRBJ1-5	TRBV14	many	.	CASSQVSQPQHF	TGTGCCAGCAGCCAAGTGAGTCAGCCCCAGCATTTT
TRBJ1-2	TRBV2	.	.	CASSYRANRNGYTF	TGTGCCAGCAGCTACAGGGCAAATCGGAATGGCTACACCTTC
TRBJ2-7	TRBV7-2	.	.	CASRGHYEQYF	TGTGCCAGCAGAGGGCATTACGAGCAGTACTTC
TRBJ2-1	TRBV19	many	TRBD1	CASSIPPGQGDDEQFF	TGTGCCAGTAGTATCCCGCCGGGGCAGGGGGACGATGAGCAGTTCTTC
TRBJ1-5	TRBV15	many	.	CATSRVARDQPQHF	TGTGCCACCAGCAGAGTTGCGAGGGATCAGCCCCAGCATTTT
TRBJ2-4	TRBV6-2/TRBV6-3	many	TRBD1	CASSPGQLKNIQYF	TGTGCCAGCAGTCCGGGACAGTTAAAAAACATTCAGTACTTC
TRBJ1-2	TRBV30	.	.	CAWSVTRRVVSGYTF	TGTGCCTGGAGTGTGACCCGCAGGGTGGTGAGCGGCTACACCTTC
TRBJ2-1	TRBV6-2/TRBV6-3	.	.	CASSSKRGNSYNEQFF	TGTGCCAGCAGTTCGAAGAGGGGGAATAGTTACAATGAGCAGTTCTTC
TRBJ1-5	TRBV12-3/TRBV12-4	.	TRBD1	CASRRTGSWTQHF	TGTGCCAGCAGACGGACAGGGTCCTGGACCCAGCATTTT
TRBJ1-4	TRBV2	many	.	CATSPLRGENEKLFF	TGTGCCACCTCCCCCCTCCGGGGGGAAAATGAAAAACTGTTTTTT
TRBJ2-6	TRBV19	few	.	CASTLRSSGANVLTF	TGTGCCAGTACCCTTAGGAGCTCTGGGGCCAACGTCCTGACTTTC
TRBJ1-1	TRBV4-1	many	.	CASSQVPAGYPMNTEAFF	TGCGCCAGCAGCCAAGTCCCGGCAGGTTACCCTATGAACACTGAAGCTTTCTTT
TRBJ2-7	TRBV14	few	.	CASSQSTGWLYEQYF	TGTGCCAGCAGCCAAAGCACAGGGTGGCTCTACGAGCAGTACTTC
TRBJ1-5	TRBV7-9	many	TRBD1	CASSSYRGSANQPQHF	TGTGCCAGCAGCTCCTACAGGGGCAGCGCGAATCAGCCCCAGCATTTT
TRBJ2-7	TRBV28	many	.	CASSPSPQYEQYF	TGTGCCAGCAGTCCCTCGCCCCAATACGAGCAGTACTTC
TRBJ2-3	TRBV24-1	medium-sized	TRBD1	CATSDSRTGGTDTQYF	TGTGCCACCAGTGATTCTAGGACAGGAGGCACAGATACGCAGTATTTT
TRBJ2-7	TRBV5-5	many	.	CASTPRDSGTYEQYF	TGTGCCAGCACCCCAAGGGACTCCGGGACCTACGAGCAGTACTTC
TRBJ1-6	TRBV9	many	.	CASSVREVDNSPLHF	TGTGCCAGCAGCGTGCGGGAGGTAGATAATTCACCCCTCCACTTT
TRBJ1-6	TRBV20-1	many	TRBD1	CSATQTGKWASYNSPLHF	TGCAGTGCCACTCAGACAGGGAAGTGGGCCTCCTATAATTCACCCCTCCACTTT